This T cell receptor (beta chain) derives from a study of cytomegalovirus exposure and HLA in healthy donors. Whole-study context: Clustering assigned 70% to 90% of the approximately 400 genotyped donors to the Caucasian-associated ancestry cluster.

The germline V gene has CDR1 SGHTA and CDR2 FQGNSA. Unmatched junction bases numbered 5, after V lost 1 base and J lost 7 bases. This CDR3 comprises 14 residues. The PCR used 60 Vbeta and 13 Jbeta primers. Original processing notes: As a later analysis found, there were roughly 80 million unique TCR beta chains, of which some 9.9 million were shared. Sequencing used immunoSEQ multiplex PCR; TCRdb keeps in-frame clones, though not all of them. V, J and clone size reflect that table, while D and trimming were determined from the DNA. The sample has under 200,000 clones, approximately 67% seen once. Healthy people donating bone marrow made up the donors.

This TCR came from a woman aged 18-29 years in good health and CMV-seropositive. Sequencing used PBMCs. The V call is TRBV7-2, the J call TRBJ2-7; 9 bases align to TRBD2. CDR3 amino acids: CASSLGRGGLEQYF. DNA of the CDR3: TGTGCCAGCAGCTTAGGGCGGGGGGGCTTGGAGCAGTACTTC.